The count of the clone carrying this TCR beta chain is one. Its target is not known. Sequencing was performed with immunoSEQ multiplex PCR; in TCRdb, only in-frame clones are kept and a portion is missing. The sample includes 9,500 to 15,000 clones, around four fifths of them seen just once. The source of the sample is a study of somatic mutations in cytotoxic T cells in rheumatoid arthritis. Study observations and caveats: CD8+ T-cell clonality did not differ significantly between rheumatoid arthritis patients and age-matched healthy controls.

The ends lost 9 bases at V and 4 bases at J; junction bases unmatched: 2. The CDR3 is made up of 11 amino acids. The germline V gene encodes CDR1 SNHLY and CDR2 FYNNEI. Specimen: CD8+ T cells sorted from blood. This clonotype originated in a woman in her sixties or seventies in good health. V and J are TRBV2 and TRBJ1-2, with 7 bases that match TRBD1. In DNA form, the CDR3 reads TGTGCCAGTACAGGGGTCTATGGCTACACCTTC. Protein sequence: CASTGVYGYTF.